The 21 T cell receptor beta chains below come from one sample, sequenced in a study of shared clonotypes between healthy human individuals. Naivety among CD8 cells was defined by CD45RO negativity and positive CCR7 selection, thereby excluding terminally differentiated effector memory CD45RA+ cells. Assay: immunoSEQ multiplex PCR; the TCRdb copy retains only in-frame clones and omits some. The sample yields about 2 million clones, less than 95% seen once. The sequenced material came from naive CD8+ T cells sorted from blood. These receptors were taken from a man younger than 35 in good health.

The chain links TRBV15 to TRBJ1-4; unclear D gene. Germline V CDR1 and CDR2: LNHNV, YYDKDF (reference sequence). The CDR3 runs 15 residues. Trimming pared 0 bases from V and 11 bases from J, leaving 16 bases between. CDR3 sequence: CATSREGVGNEKLFF. For the CDR3, the DNA is TGTGCCACCAGCAGAGAAGGTGTCGGGAACGAGAAACTGTTTTTT.

The J gene is TRBJ1-3, the V gene TRBV10-3; no definite D call. The V and J ends lost 5 bases and 0 bases respectively, with 5 bases between them. CDR3 length: 13 residues. Germline V gene sequence: CDR1 ENHRY, CDR2 SYGVKD. The CDR3 loop reads CAISRDSGNTIYF. In DNA, the CDR3 is TGTGCCATCAGTCGGGACTCTGGAAACACCATATATTTT.

V and J are TRBV9 and TRBJ2-1; D not certain. Deletions cut 0 bases from V and 0 bases from J, with 10 bases between. The CDR3 contains 16 residues. Germline V lookup: CDR1 SGDLS, CDR2 YYNGEE. For the CDR3, the DNA is TGTGCCAGCAGCGTAGAAGGCGCCTACTCCTACAATGAGCAGTTCTTC. Translated: CASSVEGAYSYNEQFF. Using reference TRBV9 and TRBJ2-1 for the parts outside the CDR3, the full variable domain is DSGVTQTPKHLITATGQRVTLRCSPRSGDLSVYWYQQSLDQGLQFLIQYYNGEERAKGNILERFSAQQFPDLHSELNLSSLELGDSALYFCASSVEGAYSYNEQFFGPGTRLTVL.

The chain carries TRBV28 and TRBJ2-1; D unresolved. This CDR3 spans 11 amino acids. CDR1 and CDR2 from the germline V gene are MDHEN and SYDVKM. V lost 7 bases, J lost 5 bases, and 6 bases lay in between. CDR3 sequence reads: CASTRNNEQFF. The CDR3 DNA follows: TGTGCCAGCACCCGAAACAATGAGCAGTTCTTC.

CDR3 amino acids: CSVDRGSGEQYF. Here the CDR3 DNA reads TGCAGCGTCGACAGGGGCTCAGGCGAGCAGTACTTC. This chain connects TRBV29-1 to TRBJ2-7; 8 nucleotides agree with TRBD1. Germline V gives CDR1 SQVTM, CDR2 ANQGSEA. The CDR3 extends over 12 amino acids. The junction had 7 bases not matched to a gene; V was cut back by 6 bases and J by 6 bases.

The genes are TRBV6-1 and TRBJ1-6, with TRBD1 as a possible D gene (5 bases). Germline V gene data show CDR1 as MNHNS and CDR2 as SASEGT. There are 14 residues in the CDR3. With 2 bases removed from V and 9 bases from J, the gap between germline ends came to 11 bases. The CDR3 DNA is TGTGCCAGCAGTGAAAGGGGCTGGGTTTCACCCCTCCACTTT. It specifies CASSERGWVSPLHF.

The chain couples TRBV30 to TRBJ1-5; D gene uncertain. Trimming took off 0 bases at V and 0 bases at J, with 9 bases between the two ends. Germline CDR1 is GTSNPN and CDR2 is SVGIG (reference sequence). This CDR3 has 15 amino acids. For the CDR3, the DNA is TGTGCCTGGAGTGTTGGTTCGGTTAGCAATCAGCCCCAGCATTTT. This codes for CAWSVGSVSNQPQHF. Using reference TRBV30 and TRBJ1-5 for the parts outside the CDR3, the full variable domain is SQTIHQWPATLVQPVGSPLSLECTVEGTSNPNLYWYRQAAGRGLQLLFYSVGIGQISSEVPQNLSASRPQDRQFILSSKKLLLSDSGFYLCAWSVGSVSNQPQHFGDGTRLSIL.

The chain has TRBV19 and TRBJ2-7; D may match TRBD1 or TRBD2 (6 bases each). Germline assignment: CDR1 LNHDA and CDR2 SQIVND (reference sequence). There are 15 residues in the CDR3. Between the trimmed V and J ends, which lost 3 bases and 5 bases, there was a span of 17 bases. The CDR3 DNA sequence: TGTGCCAGTAGTATCTCTCGGGGGCGAGGGGACGAGCAGTACTTC. Translation: CASSISRGRGDEQYF.

Only one count was recorded for this clone. The chain has TRBV2 and TRBJ2-1; D may be TRBD2 (6 bases). The V gene lost 4 bases and the J gene lost 8 bases, with 15 bases spanning the gap. Germline assignment: CDR1 SNHLY and CDR2 FYNNEI. The CDR3 runs to 14 residues. CDR3 region: CASSVFPGGDEQFF. In DNA form, the CDR3 reads TGTGCCAGCAGTGTTTTCCCGGGCGGGGATGAGCAGTTCTTC.

About this clone: A single base separates this from a much larger clone, so it may be a read error. The sample carries other DNA sequences with the same CDR3. The V call is TRBV7-2, the J call TRBJ2-7, with D unresolved. Germline V gives CDR1 SGHTA, CDR2 FQGNSA. This CDR3 contains 11 residues. Trimming stripped 1 base from V and 4 bases from J, with 2 bases between. The CDR3 sequence is CASSLEYEQYF. The CDR3 DNA sequence: TGTGCCAGCAGCTTAGAATACGAGCAGTACTTC.

The chain joins TRBV11-2 to TRBJ2-1; 9 nucleotides match TRBD2. V dropped 1 base and J dropped 9; count of bases not matched to a gene: 4. The germline CDR1 and CDR2 sequences are SGHAT and FQNNGV. The CDR3 has 14 residues. CDR3 loop: CASSLVVSGGEQFF. The CDR3 region has the DNA TGTGCCAGCAGCTTAGTGGTTAGCGGGGGTGAGCAGTTCTTC.

In its sample, this clone was seen a few times. The J gene is TRBJ1-6, the V gene TRBV11-1; tentatively, D is TRBD1 (5 bases). Trimming cost V 5 bases and J 8 bases, with 13 bases left between them. Germline V lookup: CDR1 SGHAT, CDR2 FQDESV (reference sequence). The CDR3 extends over 14 amino acids. The CDR3, as DNA: TGTGCCAGCAGCCGCCGACAGTCACATTCACCCCTCCACTTT. Its translation is CASSRRQSHSPLHF.

The chain joins TRBV30 to TRBJ1-4, with D hard to call. V was pared by 0 bases and J by 7 bases, with 15 bases between. Germline assignment: CDR1 GTSNPN and CDR2 SVGIG (reference sequence). This CDR3 comprises 15 residues. The CDR3 loop is CAWSVTERRREKLFF. The CDR3 bases are TGTGCCTGGAGTGTTACAGAGAGGAGGCGTGAAAAACTGTTTTTT.

The chain is built from TRBV7-9 and TRBJ2-7; D is unclear. V was cut by 5 bases and J by 9 bases, with 14 bases left in between. This CDR3 is 12 amino acids long. CDR1 SEHNR and CDR2 FQNEAQ come from the germline V gene (reference sequence). The chain's CDR3 is CASSPGASGQYF. CDR3 bases: TGTGCCAGCAGCCCCGGAGCGTCGGGGCAGTACTTC.

This clone was seen a handful of times. The chain has TRBV9 and TRBJ1-6, with no clear D. V gave up 2 bases and J gave up 0 bases, with 6 bases separating them. The CDR3 spans 15 residues. Looked up from germline, CDR1 is SGDLS and CDR2 is YYNGEE. In DNA form, the CDR3 reads TGTGCCAGCAGCGTTTCGTCCTCCTATAATTCACCCCTCCACTTT. Translation gives CASSVSSSYNSPLHF.

The CDR3 protein is CASSNSPAQPRGYTF. The CDR3 nucleotides read TGTGCCAGCAGCAACTCGCCGGCCCAACCTAGGGGCTACACCTTC. This sequence joins TRBV27 and TRBJ1-2; D call uncertain. Between the trimmed V and J ends, which lost 6 bases and 8 bases, there was a span of 22 bases. CDR1 MNHEY and CDR2 SMNVEV come from the germline V gene (reference sequence). This CDR3 has 15 residues.

This clone is a singleton in its sample. CDR3 sequence (DNA): TGTGCCAGCAGTACGGGACTAGCGAACGAGCAGTACTTC. Its protein product is CASSTGLANEQYF. V gene TRBV27 combines with J gene TRBJ2-7; TRBD2 matches 10 bases. CDR1 MNHEY and CDR2 SMNVEV come from the germline V gene (reference sequence). Trimming at V came to 5 bases and at J to 5 bases, leaving 3 bases not matched to a gene. The CDR3 has 13 residues.

This clone was seen only once. CDR3 amino acids: CASSYSVGVVYNEQFF. The CDR3 DNA follows: TGTGCCAGCAGTTACTCGGTAGGCGTGGTGTACAATGAGCAGTTCTTC. The rearrangement links TRBV6-5 to TRBJ2-1; no reliable D call. Trimming shortened V by 0 bases and J by 4 bases, and 13 bases separated the two germline ends. Germline-derived CDR1 and CDR2 are MNHEY and SVGAGI. There are 16 residues in the CDR3.

For this clone: This sample includes further DNA sequences coding for the same CDR3. The V gene is TRBV5-4, the J gene TRBJ2-7; D unclear. The V gene's germline CDR1 is SGHNT and CDR2 YYREEE (reference sequence). This CDR3 has 11 amino acids. Between the trimmed V and J ends, which lost 1 base and 5 bases, there was a span of 4 bases. CDR3 DNA sequence: TGTGCCAGCAGCTTGTTAGACGAGCAGTACTTC. This translates into CASSLLDEQYF.

A remark on this clone: This CDR3 is also generated by other DNA sequences in the sample. The V gene is TRBV9, the J gene TRBJ2-3, with TRBD2 matching over 7 bases. Germline V CDR1 and CDR2: SGDLS, YYNGEE. The J segment lost 1 base and the V segment lost 1 base, leaving 3 bases of the junction unmatched. The CDR3 runs 15 residues. CDR3 amino acids: CASSVSGERTDTQYF. The DNA of the CDR3 is TGTGCCAGCAGCGTAAGCGGGGAACGCACAGATACGCAGTATTTT.

V gene TRBV18 combines with J gene TRBJ2-3; TRBD1 might be the D (6 bases). There are 14 residues in the CDR3. Germline-derived CDR1 and CDR2 are KGHSH and LQKENI. Trimming took 6 bases from V and 6 from J, leaving 16 bases between them. CDR3 amino acids: CASSRPDDRDTQYF. The CDR3 bases are TGTGCCAGCTCCCGCCCGGACGACAGGGATACGCAGTATTTT.